These T cell receptor beta chains were read from a single sample in a study of regulatory T cells. Some clones are missing from TCRdb's copy, which holds only in-frame ones; the method was immunoSEQ multiplex PCR. In the table there are tens of thousands of clones, over 85% of which are singletons. Sequencing was done on a sample of conventional CD4+ T cells sorted from blood. The receptors derive from a child aged 2 to 10 with CD3G deficiency. The CDR3 runs from the conserved cysteine through the conserved F or W. Fields, in order: V gene, J gene, clone size, CDR3 protein. The size entry is marked missing in some rows and otherwise reads once, few, many or a size class.

TRBV28	TRBJ2-7	once	CASSFWTSGSYEQYF
TRBV7-9	TRBJ2-3	NA	CASSSGLAGDSYTQYF
TRBV28	TRBJ2-1	once	CASSLLTGEQFF
TRBV7-9	TRBJ2-6	NA	CASSSAGGSGANVLTF
TRBV28	TRBJ1-3	once	CASSLERLSPGNTIYF
TRBV7-9	TRBJ2-1	NA	CASSLDRTRQFF
TRBV28	TRBJ2-3	NA	CASSRQGRGTDTQYF
TRBV28	TRBJ1-1	NA	CASSLSLGAGNTEAFF
TRBV6-1	TRBJ1-6	NA	CASRMRRLDSPLHF
TRBV28	TRBJ1-1	NA	CASRGRDRGRAFF
TRBV18	TRBJ2-1	NA	CASSPLGGSSYNEQFF
TRBV28	TRBJ2-7	NA	CASSLSQGVSRRGVTGYEQYF
TRBV10-3	TRBJ2-1	once	CAISQGNEQFF
TRBV7-8	TRBJ1-1	NA	CASSLEGRSTEAFF
TRBV6-1	TRBJ1-2	NA	CASSYGGYGYTF
TRBV6-1	TRBJ2-5	NA	CASSETGTPQEAQYF
TRBV10-1	TRBJ1-5	NA	CASSGHQNQPQHF
TRBV6-1	TRBJ2-6	NA	CASSDRSGANVLTF
TRBV7-8	TRBJ2-3	NA	CASSFSYEDTQYF
TRBV5-1	TRBJ2-1	NA	CASSLLLAGDEQFF
TRBV28	TRBJ2-7	once	CASSATGPSYEQYF
TRBV28	TRBJ1-3	NA	CASSGFDSGNTIYF